The clone carrying this T cell receptor (beta chain) was seen more than once but under ten times. What it binds is unknown. The data belong to a study of shared clonotypes between healthy human individuals. The authors split each subset's genomic DNA evenly across several immunoSEQ plates. Some clones are missing from TCRdb's copy, which holds only in-frame ones; the method was immunoSEQ multiplex PCR. The sample contains over 300,000 clones, 87% of which appear only once. Per the germline V gene, CDR1 is SGHVS and CDR2 is FQNEAQ. The CDR3 loop spans 14 amino acids. Trimming cost V 2 bases and J 2 bases, with 9 bases left between them. Overall study findings and caveats: The expectation was that sequencing depth would affect clonotype sharing among donors.

Nashville, Tennessee was home to all donors, each a Caucasian adult. CD8 memory cells included CD45RO+ cells plus CCR7-negative CD45RA+ TemRA cells. This receptor was obtained from a man aged 18 to 29 in good health. The chain carries TRBV7-8 and TRBJ1-1, with TRBD1 as a possible D gene (5 bases). The specimen sequenced was memory CD8+ T cells sorted from blood. Specified subset: CD45RO+ cells pooled with CCR7-negative TemRA cells. This CDR3 reads CASSLLGANTEAFF. The CDR3 DNA is TGTGCCAGCAGCTTACTTGGGGCAAACACTGAAGCTTTCTTT.